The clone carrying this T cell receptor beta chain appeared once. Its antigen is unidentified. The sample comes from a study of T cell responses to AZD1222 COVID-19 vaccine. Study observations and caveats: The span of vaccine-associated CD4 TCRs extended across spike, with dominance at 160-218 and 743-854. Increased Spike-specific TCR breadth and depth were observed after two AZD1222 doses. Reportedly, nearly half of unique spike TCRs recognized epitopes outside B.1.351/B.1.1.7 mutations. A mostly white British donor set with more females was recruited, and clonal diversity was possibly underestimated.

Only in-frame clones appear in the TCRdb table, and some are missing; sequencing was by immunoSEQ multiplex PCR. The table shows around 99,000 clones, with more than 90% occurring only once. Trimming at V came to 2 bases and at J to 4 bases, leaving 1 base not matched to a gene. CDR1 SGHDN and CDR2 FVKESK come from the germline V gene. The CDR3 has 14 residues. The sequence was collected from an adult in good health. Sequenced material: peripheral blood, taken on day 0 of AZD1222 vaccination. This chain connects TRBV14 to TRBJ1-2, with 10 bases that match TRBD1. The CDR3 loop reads CASSQWDRGYGYTF. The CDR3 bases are TGTGCCAGCAGCCAATGGGACAGGGGCTATGGCTACACCTTC. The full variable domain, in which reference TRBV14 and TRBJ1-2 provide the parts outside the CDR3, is EAGVTQFPSHSVIEKGQTVTLRCDPISGHDNLYWYRRVMGKEIKFLLHFVKESKQDESGMPNNRFLAERTGGTYSTLKVQPAELEDSGVYFCASSQWDRGYGYTFGSGTRLTVV.